The 29 T cell receptor beta chains given below trace back to one sample, sequenced in a study of T cell responses to AZD1222 COVID-19 vaccine. The data were produced by immunoSEQ multiplex PCR, yet TCRdb's version contains in-frame clones alone and is incomplete. Of about 170,000 clones listed, roughly 92% are singletons. The sample here was peripheral blood, taken on day 0 of AZD1222 vaccination. Receptors originate from an adult in good health.

Turning to this clone: At the DNA level, this CDR3 is encoded by other sequences in the same sample as well. V and J are TRBV19 and TRBJ1-3; TRBD1 matches 7 bases. Trimming cost V 6 bases and J 3 bases; bases outside gene matches: 2. The CDR3 has 13 residues. Germline V gene lookup returns CDR1 LNHDA and CDR2 SQIVND (reference sequence). CDR3 residues: CASRQGLGNTIYF. Here the CDR3 DNA reads TGTGCCAGTAGACAGGGGCTTGGAAACACCATATATTTT.

The chain recombines TRBV2 with TRBJ2-3, with 13 nucleotides matching TRBD2. Germline CDR1 SNHLY, CDR2 FYNNEI. V shed 5 bases and J 4 bases; nucleotides not matched to a gene: 3. The CDR3 has 15 amino acids. This CDR3 reads CASSWTSGGADTQYF. The CDR3 coding sequence is TGTGCCAGCAGTTGGACTAGCGGGGGAGCAGATACGCAGTATTTT.

The V gene is TRBV27, the J gene TRBJ1-1; D might be TRBD1 (5 bases). The CDR3 is made up of 15 amino acids. V was clipped by 0 bases and J by 4 bases, with 12 bases between them. The germline V gene encodes CDR1 MNHEY and CDR2 SMNVEV (reference sequence). CDR3 amino acids: CASSLSVGHSTEAFF. The CDR3 region has the DNA TGTGCCAGCAGTTTATCTGTAGGACATAGCACTGAAGCTTTCTTT.

The chain has TRBV14 and TRBJ1-5, with unresolved D. The CDR3 sequence is 17 residues long. CDR1 and CDR2 (germline): SGHDN, FVKESK. The V and J ends lost 4 bases and 2 bases respectively, with 18 bases between them. The chain's CDR3 is CASSPYHGFWGNQPQHF. In DNA form, the CDR3 reads TGTGCCAGCAGCCCCTACCATGGGTTTTGGGGCAATCAGCCCCAGCATTTT. Full variable domain (rest looked up from reference TRBV14 and TRBJ1-5): EAGVTQFPSHSVIEKGQTVTLRCDPISGHDNLYWYRRVMGKEIKFLLHFVKESKQDESGMPNNRFLAERTGGTYSTLKVQPAELEDSGVYFCASSPYHGFWGNQPQHFGDGTRLSIL.

The rearrangement joins TRBV9 to TRBJ1-2; D gene unclear. Deletions cut 3 bases from V and 6 bases from J, with 6 bases between. The CDR3 covers 11 residues. Germline V lookup: CDR1 SGDLS, CDR2 YYNGEE. CDR3 sequence reads: CASSGLDGYTF. The CDR3 bases are TGTGCCAGCAGCGGTTTGGATGGCTACACCTTC.

The V gene is TRBV7-3, the J gene TRBJ2-2; the match to TRBD2 covers 10 bases. CDR1 SGHTA and CDR2 FQGTGA come from the germline V gene. With V trimmed by 1 base and J by 1 base, 6 bases remained unmatched. The CDR3 covers 18 residues. The CDR3 spells CASSLRPLAGVNTGELFF. DNA of the CDR3: TGTGCCAGCAGCTTAAGACCCCTAGCGGGGGTGAACACCGGGGAGCTGTTTTTT.

The V call is TRBV5-4, the J call TRBJ2-1, with 7 bases matching TRBD1. Trimming removed 4 bases from V and 3 bases from J; junction bases left unmatched: 4. The CDR3 loop spans 14 amino acids. CDR1 and CDR2 from the germline V gene are SGHNT and YYREEE (reference sequence). The CDR3 DNA reads as TGTGCCAGCAGCGCACAGGGGATCTACAATGAGCAGTTCTTC. Protein: CASSAQGIYNEQFF.

The chain carries TRBV5-8 and TRBJ1-2, with 9 nucleotides matching TRBD1. Germline lookup yields CDR1 SGHTS and CDR2 YDEGEE. The CDR3 length is 15 residues. J gave up 2 bases and V 4 bases, and 6 bases lay outside the gene matches. In nucleotides, the CDR3 is TGTGCCAGCAGCCGGGGGACAGGGCAGAACTATGGCTACACCTTC. It translates to CASSRGTGQNYGYTF.

This rearrangement joins TRBV11-3 to TRBJ2-2, with D hard to call. Trimming removed 1 base from V and 8 bases from J, with 5 bases in between. The CDR3 sequence is 12 residues long. Germline V lookup: CDR1 SGHNT, CDR2 YENEEA. The CDR3, as DNA: TGTGCCAGCAGCTTAGCTAGGGGGGAGCTGTTTTTT. Amino acids: CASSLARGELFF.

This clone occurred a few times. V usage is TRBV7-8 and J usage is TRBJ2-5, with D tentatively TRBD1 or TRBD2 (5 bases each). CDR3 length equals 17 residues. Trimming removed 5 bases from V and 2 bases from J, with 21 bases in between. From germline, CDR1 is SGHVS and CDR2 FQNEAQ. CDR3 sequence reads: CASSHTGRRTFQETQYF. For the CDR3, the DNA is TGTGCCAGCAGCCACACGGGACGCCGTACTTTTCAAGAGACCCAGTACTTC. Full variable domain (rest looked up from reference TRBV7-8 and TRBJ2-5): GAGVSQSPRYKVAKRGQDVALRCDPISGHVSLFWYQQALGQGPEFLTYFQNEAQLDKSGLPSDRFFAERPEGSVSTLKIQRTQQEDSAVYLCASSHTGRRTFQETQYFGPGTRLLVL.

This chain joins TRBV24-1 and TRBJ2-1; TRBD1 might be the D (5 bases). The V and J ends lost 1 base and 9 bases respectively, with 6 bases between them. The germline gives CDR1 KGHDR, CDR2 SFDVKD. The CDR3 has 12 amino acids. CDR3 amino acids: CATSDFRGEQFF. The DNA for the CDR3 is TGTGCCACCAGTGATTTTAGGGGTGAGCAGTTCTTC.

CDR3 nucleotides: TGTGCCAGCAGCTTAGTTGGCGAGCAGTACTTC. Encoded protein: CASSLVGEQYF. The V gene is TRBV7-8, the J gene TRBJ2-7; no definite D call. CDR1 and CDR2 from the germline V gene are SGHVS and FQNEAQ. The CDR3 is 11 residues long. The germline V and J ends were trimmed by 1 base and 6 bases, with 4 bases remaining between them.

This clone was found a few times. The chain joins TRBV5-4 to TRBJ2-1; D is unresolved. Between the trimmed V and J ends, which lost 5 bases and 1 base, there was a span of 7 bases. Germline CDR1 is SGHNT and CDR2 is YYREEE (reference sequence). The CDR3 consists of 13 residues. Written as DNA, the CDR3 is TGTGCCAGCAGTCGTTATTCCTACAATGAGCAGTTCTTC. Protein: CASSRYSYNEQFF.

The chain recombines TRBV19 with TRBJ1-5; 10 bases match TRBD1. V lost 4 bases to trimming and J lost 0 bases; unmatched junction nucleotides: 3. The CDR3 consists of 16 residues. Germline loops: CDR1 LNHDA, CDR2 SQIVND (reference sequence). The CDR3 reads CASSKGTGVSNQPQHF. The CDR3 DNA reads TGTGCCAGTAGTAAAGGGACAGGGGTTAGCAATCAGCCCCAGCATTTT.

The chain couples TRBV6-5 to TRBJ2-1; no reliable D call. Germline assignment: CDR1 MNHEY and CDR2 SVGAGI. This CDR3 comprises 14 residues. V lost 6 bases and J lost 3, with 12 bases in between. Written as DNA, the CDR3 is TGTGCCAGCAGACCTCGATCGGTCTACAATGAGCAGTTCTTC. This gives the protein CASRPRSVYNEQFF.

The chain uses TRBV14 and TRBJ2-1; 7 nucleotides agree with TRBD2. With V trimmed by 4 bases and J by 0 bases, 9 bases remained unmatched. From germline, CDR1 is SGHDN and CDR2 FVKESK. The length of the CDR3 is 17 residues. The CDR3, as DNA: TGTGCCAGCAGCCCTCGGCTAGCGGCGATCTCCTACAATGAGCAGTTCTTC. This codes for CASSPRLAAISYNEQFF.

This clone was recorded once. This chain joins TRBV19 and TRBJ1-2; D is perhaps TRBD1 (5 bases). Germline values: CDR1 LNHDA, CDR2 SQIVND (reference sequence). Trimming took 3 bases from V and 3 from J, leaving 11 bases between them. The length of the CDR3 is 14 residues. CDR3 in amino acids: CASSIQGGYYGYTF. The CDR3, as DNA: TGTGCCAGTAGTATCCAGGGAGGTTACTATGGCTACACCTTC.

On this clone: The junction departs from the called germline gene at one end, perhaps through a read error. The rearrangement uses TRBV2 and TRBJ1-1; 8 bases map to TRBD1. CDR3 length: 13 amino acids. Germline-derived CDR1 and CDR2 are SNHLY and FYNNEI. CDR3 protein: CASSRDRNSEAFF. DNA of the CDR3: TGTGCCAGCAGCCGGGACAGGAACTCTGAAGCTTTCTTT.

The sample holds a few counts of this clone. This chain connects TRBV18 to TRBJ2-6; TRBD2 aligns across 7 bases. The ends lost 2 bases at V and 0 bases at J; junction bases unmatched: 7. This CDR3 region has 18 residues. Germline-derived CDR1 and CDR2 are KGHSH and LQKENI. This CDR3 reads CASSPSLPGGSGANVLTF. The CDR3 nucleotides are TGTGCCAGCTCACCATCCCTCCCGGGGGGCTCTGGGGCCAACGTCCTGACTTTC. The full variable domain, with the rest looked up from reference TRBV18 and TRBJ2-6, is NAGVMQNPRHLVRRRGQEARLRCSPMKGHSHVYWYRQLPEEGLKFMVYLQKENIIDESGMPKERFSAEFPKEGPSILRIQQVVRGDSAAYFCASSPSLPGGSGANVLTFGAGSRLTVL.

The V call is TRBV4-1, the J call TRBJ2-1; D is undetermined. Germline V lookup: CDR1 MGHRA, CDR2 YSYEKL. The V end lost 4 bases, the J end lost 8 bases, and 6 bases lay between the germline ends. The CDR3 extends over 11 amino acids. The CDR3 spells CASSLGYEQFF. The CDR3, as DNA: TGCGCCAGCAGCCTGGGATATGAGCAGTTCTTC.

The gene calls are TRBV4-1 and TRBJ1-2; 8 bases are a match to TRBD1. Germline assignment: CDR1 MGHRA and CDR2 YSYEKL. V trimming: 1 base; J trimming: 8 bases; junction bases outside the gene matches: 12. The CDR3 is 16 residues long. The CDR3 DNA reads TGCGCCAGCAGCCAAGCTGGAACGGACAGGGTGGGCGGCTACACCTTC. Translating gives CASSQAGTDRVGGYTF.

Only one count was recorded for this clone. The rearrangement links TRBV6-5 to TRBJ1-1, with unresolved D. V lost 0 bases and J lost 0, with 11 bases in between. Germline V gene sequence: CDR1 MNHEY, CDR2 SVGAGI. The CDR3 contains 16 residues. CDR3 protein: CASSYSSQMMNTEAFF. The CDR3 DNA sequence: TGTGCCAGCAGTTACTCGAGCCAGATGATGAACACTGAAGCTTTCTTT.

V gene TRBV19 combines with J gene TRBJ2-7, with D unresolved. Germline CDR1 is LNHDA and CDR2 is SQIVND (reference sequence). The length of the CDR3 is 15 residues. The V gene lost 2 bases and the J gene lost 2 bases, with 13 bases spanning the gap. CDR3 nucleotides: TGTGCCAGTAGTATAAGCCGAACCGGAACCTACGAGCAGTACTTC. This encodes CASSISRTGTYEQYF.

The chain carries TRBV6-4 and TRBJ1-2; D ambiguous. Germline CDR1 reads MRHNA; CDR2 reads SNTAGT. The CDR3 is made up of 13 amino acids. V was shortened by 6 bases and J by 7 bases, with 15 bases between the two germline ends. As DNA, the CDR3 is TGTGCCAGCAGCCTGACTGGGGATGGTGGCTACACCTTC. Translating it yields CASSLTGDGGYTF.

This chain uses TRBV7-8 with TRBJ1-1; D perhaps matches TRBD1 (6 bases). The germline V gene encodes CDR1 SGHVS and CDR2 FQNEAQ. The CDR3 loop spans 14 amino acids. V gave up 5 bases and J gave up 1 base, with 11 bases separating them. In nucleotides, the CDR3 is TGTGCCAGCAGCGTGGGACAACCGAACACTGAAGCTTTCTTT. Its translation is CASSVGQPNTEAFF.

This chain uses TRBV29-1 with TRBJ2-5; D is possibly TRBD2 (5 bases). CDR1 is SQVTM and CDR2 is ANQGSEA in the germline V gene. The CDR3 spans 12 residues. The CDR3 reads CSARLADETQYF. The CDR3, as DNA: TGCAGTGCAAGGCTAGCAGACGAGACCCAGTACTTC.

This chain links TRBV19 with TRBJ2-7, with D uncertain. Germline V CDR1 and CDR2: LNHDA, SQIVND (reference sequence). The CDR3 is made up of 15 amino acids. The V and J ends lost 3 bases and 0 bases respectively, with 12 bases between them. This CDR3 reads CASSIQAGSSYEQYF. CDR3 bases: TGTGCCAGTAGTATCCAGGCCGGATCCTCCTACGAGCAGTACTTC.

This clone was recorded once. This CDR3 is also generated by other DNA sequences in the sample. The V and J genes are TRBV30 and TRBJ1-5; D possibly corresponds to TRBD1 (5 bases). The CDR3 is 13 residues long. The V gene's germline CDR1 is GTSNPN and CDR2 SVGIG (reference sequence). V dropped 0 bases and J dropped 7 bases, with 10 bases sitting between them. CDR3 DNA sequence: TGTGCCTGGAGTGTTAGGGGTGGGCAGCCCCAGCATTTT. Protein product: CAWSVRGGQPQHF.

V usage is TRBV30 and J usage is TRBJ2-3; TRBD2 matches at 9 bases. Germline V lookup: CDR1 GTSNPN, CDR2 SVGIG (reference sequence). The CDR3 covers 15 residues. The ends lost 0 bases at V and 8 bases at J; junction bases unmatched: 9. The CDR3 DNA is TGTGCCTGGAGTGTACTAAGCGGGGGGCGGGGTACGCAGTATTTT. Protein: CAWSVLSGGRGTQYF. Complete variable domain (other parts from reference TRBV30 and TRBJ2-3): SQTIHQWPATLVQPVGSPLSLECTVEGTSNPNLYWYRQAAGRGLQLLFYSVGIGQISSEVPQNLSASRPQDRQFILSSKKLLLSDSGFYLCAWSVLSGGRGTQYFGPGTRLTVL.